This T cell receptor (beta chain) was recovered during a study of neoadjuvant anti-PD-1 for oral cavity cancer (dated by TCRdb to 2020 to 2023). With regard to the full study: Three to four biweekly doses of nivolumab at 3 mg/kg were mostly administered to patients before curative-intent surgical resection. For patients who did not progress, a fourth nivolumab dose was given around day 43, followed by definitive surgical resection on days 50-56. Under RECIST 1.1, patients with complete response, partial response or stable disease were classed as responders, and patients with progression were classed as non-responders. The parent correlative cohort included roughly 13 patients, with an approximately 32% response rate. The research as a whole found: Higher pretreatment blood Treg/Th17 ratios correlated with both higher pretreatment blood TCRbeta clonality and lower post-treatment tumor TCRbeta clonality. Within PBMCs, T cell clonality (Gini index) was significantly higher in non-responders than responders after neoadjuvant nivolumab. Only a few patients per response group were included in the TCR analyses, and larger cohorts for validation were called for by the authors.

This clone was seen only once. Its antigen specificity is not known. Base-call qualities are not available, and no considerably larger clone is one nucleotide away. The time point label for this specimen denotes: after neoadjuvant nivolumab, at surgical resection. Patients had been newly diagnosed with stage II-IVA oral cavity squamous cell carcinoma, and no prior systemic or radiation treatment had been given to the patients. The cohort was composed of patients with HPV-negative, locally advanced oral cavity squamous cell carcinoma. No culture maintenance or expansion was done, as the peripheral blood mononuclear cells went straight to analysis. The samples were drawn from a longitudinal correlative study tied to a single-arm phase II trial testing neoadjuvant nivolumab in oral cavity squamous cell carcinoma. Genomic DNA-based TCRbeta sequencing was performed on subject-matched pre- and post-treatment PBMCs and tumors from three responders and three non-responders. Peripheral blood mononuclear cells were collected before nivolumab treatment and again after treatment, at the time of surgery. Genomic DNA was isolated from PBMCs using the Maxwell RSC DNA from Cells kit.

For deep sequencing, PBMC libraries mostly used around 470 ng of input genomic DNA, with six replicates for each sample. The immunoSEQ hsTCRbeta kit was used to prepare TCRbeta libraries, following the manufacturer's instructions. The completed libraries were mixed into a single pool at 3 nM, then sequenced with an Illumina NovaSeq 6000 S4 flow cell. In the authors' own workflow: Raw data preprocessing and quality control were performed with the immunoSEQ Analyzer. The analysis was limited to productive rearrangements, and each clonotype was defined by a unique CDR3 amino acid sequence. Repertoire clonality was estimated as the Gini-Simpson index, which was computed with the R package tcR. Gini indices were compared with Student's t test, and associations with tumor size change were assessed by Pearson correlation. TCRdb took this table from immuneACCESS and kept in-frame rearrangements with V and J called. Such tables lack part of the clones; where checked against another copy, unresolved V genes explain under half of the gap, and the rest is unexplained. V and J calls and clone size are copied from that table; D and trimming were computed from the DNA. In all, the sample holds over 65,000 clones, and approximately 87% of those were seen once. The ten most abundant clones make up approximately 2.6% of the sample.

From its cysteine to its phenylalanine, the CDR3 spans 15 amino acids. The entry retains the CDR3 DNA only, 45 bases that are in frame from base 1. Relative to germline, V is 4 bases shorter and J is 6 bases shorter, with 18 bases between their ends. Sequences SEHNR (CDR1) and FQNEAQ (CDR2) are obtained from the germline V gene (reference sequence). The sample in question was PBMCs, obtained after nivolumab (anti-PD-1) treatment. The TCR sequence derives from a person aged 40 to 85 with oral cavity squamous cell carcinoma. Recombination connected TRBV7-9 to TRBJ1-2, with a weak D call of TRBD1 (6 bases match). At the DNA level, the sequence is TGTGCCAGCAGCTCCTTGACGGGGGCGCAGAATGGCTACACCTTC. Its protein is CASSSLTGAQNGYTF.